The T cell receptor beta chain described here comes from a study of T cells after posttransplantation cyclophosphamide. Busulfan-fludarabine conditioning, marrow transplant, and cyclophosphamide on days +3 and +4 were administered. With 4 bases clipped from V and 8 bases from J, the junction kept 10 bases outside the gene matches. This CDR3 has 14 residues. The germline gives CDR1 LNHDA, CDR2 SQIVND (reference sequence). This clone was recorded only once. Generated by immunoSEQ multiplex PCR, the TCRdb table keeps only in-frame clones and is missing some. Among 17,000 or so clones listed, roughly nine tenths were seen once.

The V and J genes are TRBV19 and TRBJ1-2; 7 bases align to TRBD1. This TCR derives from a male patient aged 55-69 years who received an allogeneic stem cell transplant from a related donor and was CMV-positive. The T cells may come from the graft donor. The material was CD4+ T cells sorted from blood, obtained after allogeneic stem cell transplant with posttransplant cyclophosphamide. The CDR3 reads CASSTPLKGQGYTF. CDR3 DNA: TGTGCCAGTAGTACCCCCCTAAAGGGACAGGGCTACACCTTC.